This section outlines one T cell receptor beta chain sequence together with its context. This clonotype showed up just a few times. The clone's antigen remains unknown. The sample holds no much larger clone one base away, and base qualities are not on file. This sample was included in a study of T cell repertoires in cytomegalovirus infection (dated by TCRdb to between 2017 and 2020). About the investigation overall: Donor HLA type was relevant to the analysis, because carriage of CMV infection together with the matching HLA type was indicated by public TCR beta signatures.

What the authors observed across the whole study: Cumulative frequency of public TCR beta family members discriminated carriers of CMV infection plus the relevant HLA type in this cohort and an independent 352-donor cohort. In the ex vivo response, HLA-C-restricted CMV-specific TCR beta clonotypes were dominant, and in two of eight donors the single most frequent clonotype came from this HLA-C-restricted group.

Reads for this sample came from an Illumina HiSeq 1500. Using fastp at Q25 and MiXCR, TCRdb reprocessed the public reads and kept productive beta chains. Duplicate CDR3 protein sequences are folded into a single record with the most common DNA and genes. For this sample there are about 330,000 distinct CDR3 sequences; around a tenth appear just once. 3.5% to 4.5% of the sample comes from the top ten. The CDR3 sequence holds 16 residues, the cysteine and phenylalanine included. Of the read, only the CDR3 DNA is kept; its 48 bases are in frame from base 1. V trim: 7 bases; J trim: 6 bases; unmatched bases: 12.

Material: PBMCs. This receptor was identified in a human donor in good health (CMV status not recorded). Some clones in this sample may be carry-over from other donors' samples. The chain is encoded by TRBV12-3 or TRBV12-4 joined to TRBJ2-2; 9 nucleotides in the junction match TRBD1. The DNA is as follows: TGTGCCAGCAAAGTTGTAAACAGGGGGCGAGCCGGGGAGCTGTTTTTT. It specifies CASKVVNRGRAGELFF.